This TCR beta chain appears in the sequencing data of a study of beta chain features in type 1 diabetes. The investigators reverse transcribed all of the isolated RNA, so they sequenced expressed TCRB transcripts. Data came from immunoSEQ multiplex PCR; TCRdb stores just in-frame clones and leaves some out. The sample lists approximately 250,000 clones; around 15% were seen once. About this clone itself: Its antigen is still unknown.

Study-wide findings and caveats: Researchers report that Type 1 diabetes patients had moderately but significantly shorter TCRB CDR3s across all four CD4+ subsets.

This CDR3 region has 12 residues. Losses at the gene ends were 5 bases for V and 6 bases for J; bases not matched to a gene: 2. CDR1 is SGHTA, CDR2 FQGNSA, per germline. The V and J genes are TRBV7-2 and TRBJ2-3; 7 bases map to TRBD1. Material for sequencing was naive CD4+ T cells from blood. This TCR derives from a man aged 30-40 years with type 1 diabetes. The CDR3 nucleotides read TGTGCCAGCAGCCTACAGGGGGATACGCAGTATTTT. Translating it yields CASSLQGDTQYF. Variable domain in full (rest from reference TRBV7-2 and TRBJ2-3): GAGVSQSPSNKVTEKGKDVELRCDPISGHTALYWYRQSLGQGLEFLIYFQGNSAPDKSGLPSDRFSAERTGGSVSTLTIQRTQQEDSAVYLCASSLQGDTQYFGPGTRLTVL.